This TCR beta chain was retrieved from a study of monozygotic twins with inflammatory bowel disease. Turning to this clonotype: What it binds is not known.

The CDR3 is 14 residues long. Germline V gene data show CDR1 as SGDLS and CDR2 as YYNGEE. Input per TCR library consisted of approximately 4,000 ng of total RNA. cDNA was produced in eight separate reactions per sample. With the 5' RACE reads reprocessed, TCRdb shows one record per CDR3 protein and no DNA. The sample has 350,000 to 500,000 distinct CDR3 sequences. Broader study findings: Fewer clonotypes were shared with others by IBD patients than by healthy twins, especially with disease activity.

The receptor was isolated from a human donor with ulcerative colitis or Crohn's disease, or a healthy co-twin of an affected twin (not recorded which). The gene calls are TRBV9 and TRBJ2-3. The material sequenced was blood. The CDR3 reads CASSVVSSTDTQYF.